Listed below are T cell receptor beta chains from one sample, sequenced in a study of metastatic and nonmetastatic thyroid tumors. Via MiXCR, TCRdb re-called the PCR reads. This sample has 7,000 to 10,000 clones, with around 29% found just once. The sequenced sample consisted of tumor tissue. All receptors derive from a female donor with papillary thyroid cancer or a benign thyroid nodule (not recorded which). Some clones in this sample may be carry-over from other donors' samples. Each CDR3 is given with its conserved first and last residue. D genes are given only for firm matches. Some rows have no size entry. The others give once, few or many, or a class for an expanded clone.

abundance,v_gene,d_gene,j_gene,CDR3aa,CDR3nt
.,TRBV16,TRBD2,TRBJ2-1,CASSQSASGNQNEQFF,TGTGCCAGCAGCCAATCGGCTAGCGGAAACCAAAATGAGCAGTTCTTC
many,TRBV6-4,.,TRBJ1-1,CASSERGGREAFF,TGTGCCAGCAGTGAACGGGGGGGACGAGAAGCTTTCTTT
few,TRBV12-3/TRBV12-4,.,TRBJ2-1,CASSLNRVFDEQFF,TGTGCCAGCAGTTTAAACAGGGTGTTCGATGAGCAGTTCTTC
.,TRBV9,.,TRBJ2-3,CASSEGTGTTGDTQYF,TGTGCCAGCAGCGAGGGAACCGGGACCACTGGGGATACGCAGTATTTT
.,TRBV4-1,.,TRBJ1-1,CASSQEARGVTEAFF,TGCGCCAGCAGCCAAGAAGCCAGGGGTGTCACTGAAGCTTTCTTT
medium-sized,TRBV7-2,.,TRBJ1-5,CASSLGGARQPQHF,TGTGCCAGCAGCTTAGGGGGGGCGCGGCAGCCCCAGCATTTT
.,TRBV7-9,.,TRBJ1-2,CASSLTATNYGYTF,TGTGCCAGCAGCTTAACCGCTACTAACTATGGCTACACCTTC
medium-sized,TRBV5-1,.,TRBJ2-1,CASATSYEQFF,TGCGCCAGCGCTACTAGTTATGAGCAGTTCTTC
.,TRBV9,.,TRBJ2-3,CASSVERDSSTYTQYF,TGTGCCAGCAGCGTAGAGCGGGACAGCAGCACATATACGCAGTATTTT
.,TRBV30,TRBD1,TRBJ2-1,CAWSVPLGQGAEEQFF,TGTGCCTGGAGTGTACCGTTGGGACAGGGGGCGGAAGAGCAGTTCTTC
.,TRBV20-1,.,TRBJ2-7,CSARDPGHEQYF,TGCAGTGCCCGGGACCCCGGCCACGAGCAGTACTTC
once,TRBV20-1,.,TRBJ2-7,CSARGVSSYEQYF,TGCAGTGCTAGAGGGGTTAGCTCCTACGAGCAGTACTTC
large,TRBV6-1,TRBD1,TRBJ1-5,CASRRGQGDSNQPQHF,TGTGCCAGCAGGAGGGGACAGGGGGATAGCAATCAGCCCCAGCATTTT
once,TRBV5-1,TRBD2,TRBJ2-7,CASSRTALEREPHEQYF,TGCGCCAGCAGCCGGACAGCGCTGGAGCGGGAGCCCCACGAGCAGTACTTC
.,TRBV20-1,.,TRBJ2-3,CSGKLSTDTQYF,TGCAGTGGCAAGCTAAGCACAGATACGCAGTATTTT
many,TRBV19,.,TRBJ2-5,CASSIRGYKQETQYF,TGTGCCAGTAGTATACGTGGATATAAGCAAGAGACCCAGTACTTC
.,TRBV20-1,TRBD2,TRBJ2-5,CSARDKGLAGEVKTQYF,TGCAGTGCTAGAGACAAGGGACTAGCGGGAGAAGTAAAGACCCAGTACTTC
many,TRBV9,.,TRBJ2-2,CASRDGGTDYTGELFF,TGTGCCAGCCGGGATGGTGGGACGGACTACACCGGGGAGCTGTTTTTT
few,TRBV12-3/TRBV12-4,.,TRBJ1-2,CASSFKREGGYTF,TGTGCCAGCAGTTTTAAGAGGGAGGGTGGCTACACCTTC
few,TRBV6-1,.,TRBJ1-6,CASSDRYSPLHF,TGTGCCAGCAGTGACCGATATTCACCCCTCCACTTT
medium-sized,TRBV6-5,TRBD1,TRBJ1-2,CASSYSGQDYGYTF,TGTGCCAGCAGTTACTCGGGACAGGACTATGGCTACACCTTC
.,TRBV19,.,TRBJ2-1,CASKDWGPGLHNEQFF,TGTGCCAGTAAGGATTGGGGACCGGGACTGCACAATGAGCAGTTCTTC
many,TRBV20-1,.,TRBJ2-7,CSAPLPRASYEQYF,TGCAGTGCTCCCCTCCCGAGGGCTAGTTACGAGCAGTACTTC
.,TRBV19,TRBD2,TRBJ2-2,CASSILSSGRDSGELFF,TGTGCCAGTAGTATATTGTCTAGCGGGAGGGATTCCGGGGAGCTGTTTTTT
few,TRBV24-1,TRBD1,TRBJ2-2,CATKGGQGATGELFF,TGTGCCACCAAAGGGGGACAGGGGGCCACCGGGGAGCTGTTTTTT
.,TRBV7-6,TRBD2,TRBJ2-7,CASSQSTPSGEYTYEQYF,TGTGCCAGCAGCCAATCAACACCTAGCGGGGAATATACCTACGAGCAGTACTTC
medium-sized,TRBV27,.,TRBJ2-2,CASVGVGTGELFF,TGTGCCAGCGTCGGGGTCGGGACCGGGGAGCTGTTTTTT
many,TRBV14,TRBD1,TRBJ2-7,CASSPWDRAREQYF,TGTGCCAGCAGCCCGTGGGACAGGGCGAGGGAGCAGTACTTC
medium-sized,TRBV11-1,TRBD1,TRBJ2-7,CASSLGTGSYEQYF,TGTGCCAGCAGCTTGGGGACAGGAAGCTACGAGCAGTACTTC
few,TRBV6-1,.,TRBJ2-2,CASRTSRDTGELFF,TGTGCCAGCAGAACAAGCAGGGACACCGGGGAGCTGTTTTTT
.,TRBV30,.,TRBJ1-2,CAGARASYGYTF,TGTGCCGGAGCCCGGGCCAGCTATGGCTACACCTTC
.,TRBV19,.,TRBJ2-1,CASSIALEVPYNEQFF,TGTGCCAGTAGTATAGCATTGGAGGTGCCATACAATGAGCAGTTCTTC
many,TRBV7-9,TRBD1,TRBJ1-4,CASSSPTGSPGEKLFF,TGTGCCAGCAGCTCACCGACAGGGTCCCCGGGTGAAAAACTGTTTTTT
.,TRBV12-3/TRBV12-4,TRBD2,TRBJ2-1,CASSLGLAGGPGFYNEQFF,TGTGCCAGCAGTTTAGGACTAGCGGGGGGGCCAGGTTTCTACAATGAGCAGTTCTTC
.,TRBV12-3/TRBV12-4,.,TRBJ1-1,CASRPGGCRESFF,TGTGCCAGCAGACCCGGGGGGTGCCGGGAATCTTTCTTT